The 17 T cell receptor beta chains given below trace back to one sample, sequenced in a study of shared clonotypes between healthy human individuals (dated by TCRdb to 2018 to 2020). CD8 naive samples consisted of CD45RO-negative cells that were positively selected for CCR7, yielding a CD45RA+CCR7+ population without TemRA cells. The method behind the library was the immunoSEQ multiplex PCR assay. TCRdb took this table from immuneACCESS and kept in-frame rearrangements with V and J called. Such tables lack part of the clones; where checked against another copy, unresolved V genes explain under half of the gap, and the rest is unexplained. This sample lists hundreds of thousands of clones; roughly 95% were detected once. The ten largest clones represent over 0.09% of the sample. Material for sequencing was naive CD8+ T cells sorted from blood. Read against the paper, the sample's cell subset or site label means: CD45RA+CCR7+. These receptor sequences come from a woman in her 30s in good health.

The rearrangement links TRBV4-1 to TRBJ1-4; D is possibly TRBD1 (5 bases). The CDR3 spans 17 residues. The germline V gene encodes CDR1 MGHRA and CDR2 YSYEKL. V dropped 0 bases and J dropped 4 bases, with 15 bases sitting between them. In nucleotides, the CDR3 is TGCGCCAGCAGCCAAGAGGGGCCAGAAGGTTATAATGAAAAACTGTTTTTT. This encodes CASSQEGPEGYNEKLFF.

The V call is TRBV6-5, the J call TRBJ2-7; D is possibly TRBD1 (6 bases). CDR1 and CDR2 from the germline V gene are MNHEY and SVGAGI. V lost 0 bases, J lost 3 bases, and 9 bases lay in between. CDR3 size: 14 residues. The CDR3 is CASSYSGAGYEQYF. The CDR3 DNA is TGTGCCAGCAGTTACTCGGGGGCTGGCTACGAGCAGTACTTC.

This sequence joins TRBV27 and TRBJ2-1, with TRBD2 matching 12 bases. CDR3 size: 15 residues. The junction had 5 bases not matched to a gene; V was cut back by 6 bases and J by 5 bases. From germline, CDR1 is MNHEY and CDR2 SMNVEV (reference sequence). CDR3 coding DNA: TGTGCCAGCAGCCGACTAGCGGGAGTTGACAATGAGCAGTTCTTC. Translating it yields CASSRLAGVDNEQFF.

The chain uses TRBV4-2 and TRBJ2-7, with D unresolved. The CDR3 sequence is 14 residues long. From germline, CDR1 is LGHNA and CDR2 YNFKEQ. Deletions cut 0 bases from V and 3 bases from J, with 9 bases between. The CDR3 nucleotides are TGTGCCAGCAGCCAAGAAGTGCCCTACTACGAGCAGTACTTC. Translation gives CASSQEVPYYEQYF.

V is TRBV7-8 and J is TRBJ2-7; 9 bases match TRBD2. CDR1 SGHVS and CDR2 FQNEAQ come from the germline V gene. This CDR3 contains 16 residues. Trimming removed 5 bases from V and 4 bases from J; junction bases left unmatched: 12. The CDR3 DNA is TGTGCCAGCAGCCAGAGTTATAGCGGGAGTCTGTACGAGCAGTACTTC. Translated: CASSQSYSGSLYEQYF.

CDR3: CASSVVRDTPYEQYF. Written as DNA, the CDR3 is TGTGCCAGCAGCGTAGTGAGAGATACTCCCTACGAGCAGTACTTC. The rearrangement joins TRBV9 to TRBJ2-7, with D unclear. The germline V and J ends were trimmed by 0 bases and 2 bases, with 12 bases remaining between them. The CDR3 runs 15 residues. Germline-derived CDR1 and CDR2 are SGDLS and YYNGEE.

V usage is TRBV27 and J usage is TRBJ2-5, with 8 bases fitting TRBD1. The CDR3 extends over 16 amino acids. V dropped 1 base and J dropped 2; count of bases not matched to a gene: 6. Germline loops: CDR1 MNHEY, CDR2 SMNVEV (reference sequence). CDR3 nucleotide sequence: TGTGCCAGCAGTTTATTGCAGGGGGCCCCTCAAGAGACCCAGTACTTC. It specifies CASSLLQGAPQETQYF.

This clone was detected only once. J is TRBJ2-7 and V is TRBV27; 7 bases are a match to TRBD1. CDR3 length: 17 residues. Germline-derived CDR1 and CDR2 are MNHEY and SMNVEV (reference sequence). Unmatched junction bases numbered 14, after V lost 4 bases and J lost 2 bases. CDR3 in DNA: TGTGCCAGCAGTTCCCGTCACTACAGGGGTAGTCCCTACGAGCAGTACTTC. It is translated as CASSSRHYRGSPYEQYF.

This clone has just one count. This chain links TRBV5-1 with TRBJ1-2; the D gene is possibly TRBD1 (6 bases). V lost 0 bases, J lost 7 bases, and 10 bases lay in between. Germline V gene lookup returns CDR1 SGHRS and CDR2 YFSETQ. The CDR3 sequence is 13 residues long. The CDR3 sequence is CASSLGGQAGYTF. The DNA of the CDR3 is TGCGCCAGCAGCTTGGGGGGGCAGGCTGGCTACACCTTC.

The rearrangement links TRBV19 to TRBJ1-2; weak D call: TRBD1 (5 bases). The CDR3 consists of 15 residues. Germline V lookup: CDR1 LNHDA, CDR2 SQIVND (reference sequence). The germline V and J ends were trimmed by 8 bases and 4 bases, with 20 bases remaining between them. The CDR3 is CASWGEQEGGYGYTF. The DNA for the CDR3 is TGTGCCAGTTGGGGAGAACAGGAGGGTGGCTATGGCTACACCTTC.

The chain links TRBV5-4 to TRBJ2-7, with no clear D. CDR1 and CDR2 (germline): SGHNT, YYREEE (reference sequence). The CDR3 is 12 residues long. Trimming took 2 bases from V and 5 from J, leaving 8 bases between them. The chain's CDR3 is CASSFGHNEQYF. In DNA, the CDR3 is TGTGCCAGCAGCTTTGGTCATAACGAGCAGTACTTC.

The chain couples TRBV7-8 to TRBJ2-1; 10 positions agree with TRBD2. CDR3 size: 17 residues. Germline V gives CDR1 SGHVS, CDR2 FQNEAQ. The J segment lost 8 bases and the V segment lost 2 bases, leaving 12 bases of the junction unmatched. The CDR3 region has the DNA TGTGCCAGCAGCTTATTTTTCCGGCTAGCGGGAGAGTATGAGCAGTTCTTC. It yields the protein CASSLFFRLAGEYEQFF. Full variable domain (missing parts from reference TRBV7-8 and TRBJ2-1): GAGVSQSPRYKVAKRGQDVALRCDPISGHVSLFWYQQALGQGPEFLTYFQNEAQLDKSGLPSDRFFAERPEGSVSTLKIQRTQQEDSAVYLCASSLFFRLAGEYEQFFGPGTRLTVL.

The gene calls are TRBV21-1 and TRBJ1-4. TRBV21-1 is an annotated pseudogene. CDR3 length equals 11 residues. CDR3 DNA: TGTGCCAGCAGCAAGGGAGAAAAACTGTTTTTT. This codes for CASSKGEKLFF.

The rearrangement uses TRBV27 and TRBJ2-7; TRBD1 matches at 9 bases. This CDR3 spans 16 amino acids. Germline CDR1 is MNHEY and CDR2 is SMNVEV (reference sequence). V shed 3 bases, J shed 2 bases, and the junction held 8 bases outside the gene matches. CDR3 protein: CASSLLSDRGTYEQYF. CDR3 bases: TGTGCCAGCAGTTTGTTGTCGGACAGGGGTACCTACGAGCAGTACTTC.

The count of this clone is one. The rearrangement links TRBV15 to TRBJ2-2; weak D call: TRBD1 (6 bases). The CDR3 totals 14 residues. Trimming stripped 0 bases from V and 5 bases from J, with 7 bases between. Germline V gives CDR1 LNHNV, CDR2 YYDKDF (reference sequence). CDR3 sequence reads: CATSREGGTGELFF. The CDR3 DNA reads TGTGCCACCAGCAGAGAAGGGGGAACCGGGGAGCTGTTTTTT.

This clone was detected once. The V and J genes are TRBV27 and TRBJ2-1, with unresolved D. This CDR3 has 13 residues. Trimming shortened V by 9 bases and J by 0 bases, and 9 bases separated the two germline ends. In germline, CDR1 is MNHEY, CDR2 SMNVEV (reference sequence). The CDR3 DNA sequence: TGTGCCAGTACTACAAGCTCCTACAATGAGCAGTTCTTC. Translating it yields CASTTSSYNEQFF.

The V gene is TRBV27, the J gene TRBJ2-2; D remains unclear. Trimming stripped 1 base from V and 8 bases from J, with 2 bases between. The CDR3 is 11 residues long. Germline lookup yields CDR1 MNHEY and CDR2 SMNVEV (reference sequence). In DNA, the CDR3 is TGTGCCAGCAGTTTATTTGGGGAGCTGTTTTTT. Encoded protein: CASSLFGELFF.